These T cell receptor beta chains were read from a single sample in a study of blood T cell repertoires in COVID-19. Sequencing used immunoSEQ multiplex PCR; TCRdb keeps in-frame clones, though not all of them. The data hold 55,000 to 75,000 clones, with around 84% observed a single time. The sample comprised peripheral blood. Every receptor here comes from a human donor with active COVID-19. The donor label of this sample is uncertain. Each CDR3 is given with its conserved first and last residue. D genes are given only for firm matches. For some rows the clone size is stated as once, few or many, or as a class when expanded; others skip it.

abundance: .
d_gene: .
j_gene: TRBJ1-3
v_gene: TRBV30
len: 13
CDR3nt: TGTGCCTGGAGTGACATATCTGGAAACACCATATATTTT
CDR3aa: CAWSDISGNTIYF

abundance: .
d_gene: TRBD1
j_gene: TRBJ1-4
v_gene: TRBV11-2
len: 15
CDR3nt: TGTGCCAGCAGCTTAGAGGGACAGAGAAATGAAAAACTGTTTTTT
CDR3aa: CASSLEGQRNEKLFF

abundance: .
d_gene: TRBD1
j_gene: TRBJ1-1
v_gene: TRBV6-5
len: 15
CDR3nt: TGTGCCAGCAGTTACTCAACAGGGGGCGGCACTGAAGCTTTCTTT
CDR3aa: CASSYSTGGGTEAFF

abundance: .
d_gene: .
j_gene: TRBJ1-2
v_gene: TRBV19
len: 13
CDR3nt: TGTGCCAGTAGTATAGACCTTGTCTATGGCTACACCTTC
CDR3aa: CASSIDLVYGYTF

abundance: many
d_gene: TRBD2
j_gene: TRBJ2-1
v_gene: TRBV19
len: 15
CDR3nt: TGTGCCAGTAGTCCCATTAATAGCGGGATGGACGAGCAGTTCTTC
CDR3aa: CASSPINSGMDEQFF

abundance: .
d_gene: TRBD1
j_gene: TRBJ1-3
v_gene: TRBV30
len: 15
CDR3nt: TGTGCCTGGAGGCCGGACAGGGAAGGATCCGACACCATATATTTT
CDR3aa: CAWRPDREGSDTIYF

abundance: once
d_gene: .
j_gene: TRBJ2-3
v_gene: TRBV2
len: 13
CDR3nt: TGTGCCAGCAATGACAGGCCAGTAGATACGCAGTATTTT
CDR3aa: CASNDRPVDTQYF

abundance: few
d_gene: .
j_gene: TRBJ1-6
v_gene: TRBV2
len: 14
CDR3nt: TGTGCCAGCATGAAGGAGGGCCGGGGTTCACCCCTCCACTTT
CDR3aa: CASMKEGRGSPLHF

abundance: once
d_gene: .
j_gene: TRBJ1-3
v_gene: TRBV29-1
len: 13
CDR3nt: TGCAGCGTTACCAGGGTTGGTGGAAACACCATATATTTT
CDR3aa: CSVTRVGGNTIYF

abundance: .
d_gene: .
j_gene: TRBJ1-1
v_gene: TRBV2
len: 15
CDR3nt: TGTGCCAGCAGTGAACTAAACGTACCGAACACTGAAGCTTTCTTT
CDR3aa: CASSELNVPNTEAFF

abundance: .
d_gene: TRBD1
j_gene: TRBJ2-5
v_gene: TRBV5-1
len: 15
CDR3nt: TGCGCCAGCAGCCATCCGGGACAGTTCCAAGAGACCCAGTACTTC
CDR3aa: CASSHPGQFQETQYF

abundance: .
d_gene: .
j_gene: TRBJ2-7
v_gene: TRBV5-1
len: 14
CDR3nt: TGCGCCAGCAGCCCGGCCGAAGGGGTGTACGAGCAGTACTTC
CDR3aa: CASSPAEGVYEQYF

abundance: .
d_gene: .
j_gene: TRBJ2-4
v_gene: TRBV9
len: 14
CDR3nt: TGTGCCAGCAGCGTAGATGGCAGGGGACACATTCAGTACTTC
CDR3aa: CASSVDGRGHIQYF

abundance: .
d_gene: TRBD1
j_gene: TRBJ1-1
v_gene: TRBV5-4
len: 16
CDR3nt: TGTGCCAGCAGCTTACTTACAGGGGCGCGGGGTACTGAAGCTTTCTTT
CDR3aa: CASSLLTGARGTEAFF

abundance: .
d_gene: .
j_gene: TRBJ1-1
v_gene: TRBV7-9
len: 13
CDR3nt: TGTGCCAGCAGTCCCGCGGGCCTTCCTGAAGCTTTCTTT
CDR3aa: CASSPAGLPEAFF

abundance: .
d_gene: TRBD1
j_gene: TRBJ2-7
v_gene: TRBV5-1
len: 16
CDR3nt: TGCGCCAGCAGCGAGGTGGGACAGGTCGCTTCCTACGAGCAGTACTTC
CDR3aa: CASSEVGQVASYEQYF

abundance: few
d_gene: .
j_gene: TRBJ2-1
v_gene: TRBV24-1
len: 16
CDR3nt: TGTGCCACCAGTGATTTAGGAGGGGGCTTAAGCAATGAGCAGTTCTTC
CDR3aa: CATSDLGGGLSNEQFF

abundance: .
d_gene: .
j_gene: TRBJ2-3
v_gene: TRBV9
len: 15
CDR3nt: TGTGCCAGCAGCGAGTCCAGCGGAAGCACAGATACGCAGTATTTT
CDR3aa: CASSESSGSTDTQYF

abundance: few
d_gene: TRBD2
j_gene: TRBJ2-2
v_gene: TRBV5-1
len: 21
CDR3nt: TGCGCCAGCAGCCTCCAACAGGGAAGGGGGCTAGCGGGAGTCGGCACCGGGGAGCTGTTTTTT
CDR3aa: CASSLQQGRGLAGVGTGELFF

abundance: .
d_gene: TRBD1
j_gene: TRBJ2-5
v_gene: TRBV4-1
len: 16
CDR3nt: TGCGCCAGCAGCCAAGTCATGGTACAGGGGCAAGAGACCCAGTACTTC
CDR3aa: CASSQVMVQGQETQYF

abundance: .
d_gene: .
j_gene: TRBJ1-2
v_gene: TRBV7-2
len: 14
CDR3nt: TGTGCCAGCAGCTTCCAGGGTTACGACTATGGCTACACCTTC
CDR3aa: CASSFQGYDYGYTF

abundance: few
d_gene: .
j_gene: TRBJ1-5
v_gene: TRBV2
len: 15
CDR3nt: TGTGCCAGCACCGGGGGACGGAATAGCAATCAGCCCCAGCATTTT
CDR3aa: CASTGGRNSNQPQHF

abundance: .
d_gene: .
j_gene: TRBJ1-2
v_gene: TRBV11-3
len: 15
CDR3nt: TGTGCCAGCAGCTCCGACATACAAGCTAACTATGGCTACACCTTC
CDR3aa: CASSSDIQANYGYTF

abundance: .
d_gene: .
j_gene: TRBJ2-5
v_gene: TRBV7-9
len: 11
CDR3nt: TGTGCCAGCAGCCCCGGGGAGACCCAGTACTTC
CDR3aa: CASSPGETQYF